Below are 15 T cell receptor beta chains sequenced from a single sample in a study of tumor-infiltrating lymphocytes in primary liver carcinoma. Both blood RNA, taken from unsorted whole blood, and germline DNA were extracted. The authors made TCR beta cDNA from 400 to 550 ng total RNA with a constant-region primer. Each TCR beta library was derived from three nested multiplex PCR rounds that employed slightly modified ARM-PCR. Both of the initial two PCR rounds ran for about 9 cycles and employed TRBV1-TRBV30 forward primers alongside a C-beta reverse primer. MiXCR was run by TCRdb on the multiplex PCR reads, yielding one entry per CDR3 protein. Here the sample spans 330,000 or so distinct CDR3 sequences, 65% being singletons. Sequencing used peripheral blood. Receptors originate from a man in his forties or fifties with primary liver carcinoma and hepatitis B virus infection.

The CDR3 DNA sequence: TGTGCCAGCAAGACAGGGTTCCCTAATCAGCCCCAGCATTTT. It is translated as CASKTGFPNQPQHF. The chain recombines TRBV28 with TRBJ1-5, with 7 bases that match TRBD1. The germline V gene has CDR1 MDHEN and CDR2 SYDVKM. CDR3 size: 14 residues. With V trimmed by 7 bases and J by 4 bases, 7 bases remained unmatched.

This clonotype was observed at least ten times. The chain has TRBV6-5 and TRBJ2-5; the D is unclear. CDR3 length: 15 residues. Trimming took 4 bases from V and 3 from J, leaving 15 bases between them. Germline assignment: CDR1 MNHEY and CDR2 SVGAGI. CDR3 amino acids: CASSSALGAKETQYF. CDR3 in DNA: TGTGCCAGCAGTTCGGCTTTAGGCGCTAAAGAGACCCAGTACTTC.

About this clonotype: Here the CDR3 omits its conserved ending phenylalanine or tryptophan, so a read error is the likely source. The V gene is TRBV4-1, the J gene TRBJ2-2, with 10 bases lining up with TRBD1. The CDR3 runs 16 residues. CDR1 MGHRA and CDR2 YSYEKL come from the germline V gene. CDR3 DNA: TGCGCCAGCAAGGATCTGGACAGGGGGTTAACCGAGGAGCTGTTTTTG. This translates into CASKDLDRGLTEELFL.

Comments on this clonotype: Since the CDR3 does not end with the conserved phenylalanine or tryptophan, this likely comes from a read error. The rearrangement links TRBV11-2 to TRBJ2-6; either TRBD1 or TRBD2 may fit D (5 bases each). CDR3 length: 17 amino acids. The germline V gene has CDR1 SGHAT and CDR2 FQNNGV. The CDR3 here is CASILFPSSSGANILTI. CDR3 DNA sequence: TGTGCCAGCATCTTATTTCCGTCTAGCTCTGGGGCCAACATCCTGACTATC.

This clonotype was seen more than once but under ten times. A much more abundant neighbour one base away suggests this may be a read error. The chain combines TRBV6-5 with TRBJ1-2, with 9 bases lining up with TRBD1. Per the germline V gene, CDR1 is MNHEY and CDR2 is SVGAGI. The CDR3 extends over 14 amino acids. Unmatched junction bases numbered 13, after V lost 5 bases and J lost 12 bases. CDR3 nucleotide sequence: TGTGCCAGCAGTAAATCGTCGGGACAGGGACGCCACACCTTC. Protein sequence: CASSKSSGQGRHTF.

About this clonotype: This may arise from a read error, as a much more abundant clone is one base away. The J gene is TRBJ2-1, the V gene TRBV10-2; D gene uncertain. The CDR3 loop spans 13 amino acids. Germline CDR1 WSHSY, CDR2 SAAADI. Trimming removed 5 bases at V and 5 bases at J, with 10 bases between. This CDR3 reads CASSLRAHNEQFF. DNA for the CDR3: TGCGCCAGCAGTCTGAGAGCCCACAATGAGCAGTTCTTC.

Details on this clonotype: It may be a read error: a sequence one base away is much more abundant. V and J are TRBV4-2 and TRBJ1-2, with a weak D call TRBD1 (6 bases). The CDR3 sequence is 14 residues long. Per germline, CDR1 LGHNA and CDR2 YNFKEQ. The CDR3 coding sequence is TGTGCCAGCAGCCAAGATCCAGGGGCCTATGGCTGCACCTTC. Translation: CASSQDPGAYGCTF.

This chain links TRBV11-2 with TRBJ2-7; D unclear. The germline CDR1 and CDR2 sequences are SGHAT and FQNNGV. V was pared by 3 bases and J by 5 bases, with 17 bases between. This CDR3 has 15 amino acids. CDR3 sequence reads: CASSLLGPLGHEQYF. CDR3 nucleotide sequence: TGTGCCAGCAGCTTGCTCGGGCCGCTCGGCCACGAGCAGTACTTC.

A few counts support this clonotype. It may be a read error: a sequence one base away is much more abundant. Since the CDR3 does not end with the conserved phenylalanine or tryptophan, this likely comes from a read error. V and J are TRBV12-3 or TRBV12-4 and TRBJ1-1; D remains unclear. This CDR3 spans 12 amino acids. V dropped 5 bases and J dropped 4 bases, with 8 bases sitting between them. CDR3 DNA sequence: TGTGCCAGCAGTAGGGTTGGCACTGAAGCTTTCTAT. It is translated as CASSRVGTEAFY.

The chain has TRBV11-1 and TRBJ2-1, with 14 bases aligning to TRBD2. The V segment lost 7 bases and the J segment 6 bases; nucleotides outside the gene matches: 5. The length of the CDR3 is 15 residues. CDR1 SGHAT and CDR2 FQDESV come from the germline V gene (reference sequence). Here the CDR3 DNA reads TGTGCCAGCACCCGGGGACTAGCGGGAGTCAATGAGCAGTTCTTC. Translated: CASTRGLAGVNEQFF.

This clonotype was seen only once. The final CDR3 position lacks the conserved phenylalanine or tryptophan, pointing to a likely read error. The rearrangement joins TRBV29-1 to TRBJ2-3; 8 nucleotides agree with TRBD2. The length of the CDR3 is 13 residues. With 4 bases clipped from V and 8 bases from J, the junction kept 8 bases outside the gene matches. CDR1 SQVTM and CDR2 ANQGSEA come from the germline V gene. CDR3 bases: TGCAGCGTTGTAGCGGGGTACCCAGGTACGCAGTATTCT. It encodes CSVVAGYPGTQYS.

On this clonotype itself: One end of the junction is discordant with germline, which a read error may explain. The CDR3 region has the DNA TGTGCCAGCTGTTATAAGTTGGGACAGGGCGGTCAGCCCCAGCATTTC. This codes for CASCYKLGQGGQPQHF. The rearrangement links TRBV6-6 to TRBJ1-5; 9 nucleotides match TRBD1. From germline, CDR1 is MNHNY and CDR2 SVGAGI (reference sequence). This CDR3 has 16 amino acids.

The sample holds many counts of this clonotype. This sequence joins TRBV4-1 and TRBJ2-7; 10 bases align to TRBD1. The CDR3 has 16 residues. The junction had 9 bases not matched to a gene; V was cut back by 3 bases and J by 4 bases. CDR1 is MGHRA and CDR2 is YSYEKL in the germline V gene. This CDR3 reads CASSQAHGTGVYEQYF. DNA for the CDR3: TGCGCCAGCAGCCAGGCACACGGGACAGGGGTATACGAGCAGTACTTC.

This clonotype was detected ten times or more. CDR3 in amino acids: CASRTGTAYNEQFF. The CDR3 coding sequence is TGTGCCAGTAGAACCGGGACAGCTTACAATGAGCAGTTCTTC. This sequence joins TRBV6-1 and TRBJ2-1; 7 bases match TRBD1. Germline loops: CDR1 MNHNS, CDR2 SASEGT. CDR3 size: 14 residues. V trimming: 9 bases; J trimming: 4 bases; junction bases outside the gene matches: 9.

A remark on this clonotype: It may be a read error: a sequence one base away is much more abundant. DNA for the CDR3: TGTGCCAGCAGCGCTCGAGCGGGATTGGAGACCCAGTGCTTC. As protein: CASSARAGLETQCF. V usage is TRBV7-9 and J usage is TRBJ2-5; 7 positions agree with TRBD2. CDR1 SEHNR and CDR2 FQNEAQ come from the germline V gene (reference sequence). This CDR3 comprises 14 residues.